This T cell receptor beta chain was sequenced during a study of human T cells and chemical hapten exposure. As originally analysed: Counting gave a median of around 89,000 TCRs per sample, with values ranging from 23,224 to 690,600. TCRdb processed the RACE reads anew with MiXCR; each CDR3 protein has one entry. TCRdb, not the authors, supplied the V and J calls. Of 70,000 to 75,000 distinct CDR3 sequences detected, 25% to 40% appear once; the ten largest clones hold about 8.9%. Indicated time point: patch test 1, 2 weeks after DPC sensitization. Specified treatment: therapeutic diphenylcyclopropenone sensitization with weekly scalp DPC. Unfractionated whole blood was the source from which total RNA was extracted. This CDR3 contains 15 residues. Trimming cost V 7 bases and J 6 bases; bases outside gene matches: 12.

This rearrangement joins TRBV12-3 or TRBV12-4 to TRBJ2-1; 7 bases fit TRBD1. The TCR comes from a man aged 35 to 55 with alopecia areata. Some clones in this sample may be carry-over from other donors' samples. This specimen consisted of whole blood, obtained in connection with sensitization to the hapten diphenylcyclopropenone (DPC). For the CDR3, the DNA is TGTGCCAGCACCCTGAGAGGGGGCATTGTCAATGAGCAGTTCTTC. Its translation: CASTLRGGIVNEQFF.